A selection of T cell receptor beta chains follows, all from one sample in a study of T cell responses to AZD1222 COVID-19 vaccine. TCRdb keeps only in-frame clones here, not all; method: immunoSEQ multiplex PCR. Of 85,000 to 110,000 clones listed, less than 95% are singletons. Sequencing used peripheral blood, obtained on day 0 of AZD1222 vaccination. Receptors originate from an adult in good health. Both conserved end residues are part of each CDR3. Each record gives: J gene, V gene, CDR3 protein.

>TRBJ2-7|TRBV19
CASSDPGQGTSYEQYF
>TRBJ1-5|TRBV9
CASSASGTGRQPQHF
>TRBJ1-2|TRBV5-6
CASSLFSFYGYTF
>TRBJ1-1|TRBV30
CAWSVNAGNTEAFF
>TRBJ2-3|TRBV24-1
CATSDPARDSTDTQYF
>TRBJ1-1|TRBV6-1
CASSERTNTEAFF
>TRBJ1-1|TRBV27
CASSLVVNTEAFF
>TRBJ1-1|TRBV9
CASSVGGEPRAFF
>TRBJ1-1|TRBV5-4
CASTGQGVTEAFF
>TRBJ1-1|TRBV5-1
CASSFEGNTEAFF
>TRBJ2-7|TRBV5-1
CASSSLTSGGPSSYEQYF
>TRBJ1-1|TRBV30
CAWRGRGPHTEAFF
>TRBJ2-1|TRBV3-1/TRBV3-2
CASSQDMGGPPYNEQFF
>TRBJ1-2|TRBV11-2
CASSPGQGASYGYTF
>TRBJ1-6|TRBV24-1
CATSDPRGEGSYNSPLHF
>TRBJ1-2|TRBV7-9
CASSPRQNYGYTF
>TRBJ2-2|TRBV27
CASRLGTGYPGELFF
>TRBJ2-2|TRBV7-2
CASSLSGNTGELFF
>TRBJ1-4|TRBV6-6
CASSYDNEKLFF
>TRBJ1-4|TRBV18
CASSPLLGLTNEKLFF
>TRBJ1-6|TRBV27
CASRDREARYNSPLHF
>TRBJ1-4|TRBV5-4
CASSLQGANEKLFF
>TRBJ2-7|TRBV10-3
CAISEGQGENEQYF
>TRBJ1-5|TRBV12-3/TRBV12-4
CASSLAGVQPQHF
>TRBJ1-2|TRBV18
CASSPTGENGYTF
>TRBJ2-7|TRBV6-2/TRBV6-3
CASSQGGQGTPYEQYF
>TRBJ2-2|TRBV7-2
CASSFSSGAPGELFF
>TRBJ1-4|TRBV6-6
CASKEPGAGDNEKLFF
>TRBJ2-7|TRBV7-9
CASSPTRVSGTYEQYF